This is a list of T cell receptor beta chains from one sample in a study of siplizumab effects on memory and regulatory T cells. TCRdb's copy holds only in-frame clones and misses some; the assay was immunoSEQ multiplex PCR. The sample has over 50,000 clones, 83% seen once. Sample: memory CD4+ T cells sorted from blood. The receptors were sampled from a human donor in good health. CDR3s include the opening cysteine and the closing phenylalanine or tryptophan. The D gene is left open where the match is weak. Not all rows give a size; the values are once, few, many and, for expanded clones, a class.

v_gene: TRBV6-1; j_gene: TRBJ2-7; len: 12; d_gene: -; abundance: -; CDR3aa: CASSVGRGDPYF; CDR3nt: TGTGCCAGCAGTGTCGGACGAGGGGATCCTTACTTC
v_gene: TRBV29-1; j_gene: TRBJ2-5; len: 12; d_gene: TRBD1; abundance: -; CDR3aa: CSAAQGEGTQYF; CDR3nt: TGCAGCGCGGCGCAGGGGGAAGGGACCCAGTACTTC
v_gene: TRBV4-1; j_gene: TRBJ1-6; len: 20; d_gene: -; abundance: -; CDR3aa: CASSQSLPGRERAYNSPLHF; CDR3nt: TGCGCCAGCAGCCAAAGTTTGCCCGGCCGTGAGAGGGCCTATAATTCACCCCTCCACTTT
v_gene: TRBV6-1; j_gene: TRBJ2-1; len: 13; d_gene: -; abundance: -; CDR3aa: CATLWGAGDEQFF; CDR3nt: TGTGCCACCCTATGGGGGGCGGGGGATGAGCAGTTCTTC
v_gene: TRBV14; j_gene: TRBJ1-5; len: 17; d_gene: -; abundance: -; CDR3aa: CASSQVLGFRYNQPQHF; CDR3nt: TGTGCCAGCAGCCAAGTTTTGGGTTTTAGGTACAATCAGCCCCAGCATTTT
v_gene: TRBV6-1; j_gene: TRBJ1-3; len: 13; d_gene: TRBD1; abundance: once; CDR3aa: CASRGTAGNTIYF; CDR3nt: TGTGCCAGCAGAGGGACAGCCGGAAACACCATATATTTT
v_gene: TRBV7-9; j_gene: TRBJ2-5; len: 13; d_gene: TRBD2; abundance: -; CDR3aa: CASSQSGGETQYF; CDR3nt: TGTGCCAGCAGCCAAAGCGGGGGAGAGACCCAGTACTTC
v_gene: TRBV18; j_gene: TRBJ2-1; len: 15; d_gene: -; abundance: -; CDR3aa: CASSEDRTSYNEQFF; CDR3nt: TGTGCCAGCTCCGAAGACAGGACCTCCTACAATGAGCAGTTCTTC
v_gene: TRBV2; j_gene: TRBJ2-4; len: 13; d_gene: -; abundance: once; CDR3aa: CASSGGPHNIQYF; CDR3nt: TGTGCCAGCAGTGGGGGGCCCCATAACATTCAGTACTTC
v_gene: TRBV27; j_gene: TRBJ2-5; len: 14; d_gene: -; abundance: -; CDR3aa: CASSLAGMGETQYF; CDR3nt: TGTGCCAGCAGTTTAGCAGGGATGGGAGAGACCCAGTACTTC
v_gene: TRBV4-2; j_gene: TRBJ2-5; len: 18; d_gene: TRBD2; abundance: -; CDR3aa: CASSQAGLASGGQETQYF; CDR3nt: TGTGCCAGCAGCCAAGCGGGGTTGGCTAGCGGGGGGCAAGAGACCCAGTACTTC
v_gene: TRBV30; j_gene: TRBJ2-2; len: 15; d_gene: TRBD2; abundance: few; CDR3aa: CAWSGGRVVTGELFF; CDR3nt: TGTGCCTGGAGTGGCGGGAGGGTGGTCACCGGGGAGCTGTTTTTT
v_gene: TRBV6-1; j_gene: TRBJ1-6; len: 18; d_gene: -; abundance: -; CDR3aa: CASSGIQWESPYNSPLHF; CDR3nt: TGTGCCAGCAGTGGAATCCAGTGGGAAAGCCCCTATAATTCACCCCTCCACTTT
v_gene: TRBV5-6; j_gene: TRBJ2-7; len: 16; d_gene: TRBD2; abundance: once; CDR3aa: CASRSWGLAGAHEQYF; CDR3nt: TGTGCCAGCAGGTCATGGGGACTAGCGGGAGCCCACGAGCAGTACTTC
v_gene: TRBV9; j_gene: TRBJ2-7; len: 13; d_gene: TRBD2; abundance: -; CDR3aa: CASSVAGGIEQYF; CDR3nt: TGTGCCAGCAGCGTAGCGGGAGGGATCGAGCAGTACTTC
v_gene: TRBV29-1; j_gene: TRBJ1-4; len: 15; d_gene: TRBD1; abundance: -; CDR3aa: CSAAGQGATNEKLFF; CDR3nt: TGCAGCGCCGCGGGACAGGGTGCAACTAATGAAAAACTGTTTTTT
v_gene: TRBV19; j_gene: TRBJ2-2; len: 14; d_gene: TRBD1; abundance: -; CDR3aa: CASSIQGADGELFF; CDR3nt: TGTGCCAGTAGTATCCAGGGGGCGGACGGGGAGCTGTTTTTT